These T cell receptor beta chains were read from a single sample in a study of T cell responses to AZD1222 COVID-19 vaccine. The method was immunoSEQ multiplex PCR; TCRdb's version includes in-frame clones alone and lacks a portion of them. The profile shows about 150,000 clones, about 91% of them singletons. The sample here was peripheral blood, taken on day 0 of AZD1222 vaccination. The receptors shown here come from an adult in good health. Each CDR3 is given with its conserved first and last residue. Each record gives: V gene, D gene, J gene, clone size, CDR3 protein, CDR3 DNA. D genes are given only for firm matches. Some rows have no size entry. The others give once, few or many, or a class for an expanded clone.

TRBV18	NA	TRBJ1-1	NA	CASSPRRVRRDTEAFF	TGTGCCAGCTCACCCCGGAGGGTCAGGAGGGACACTGAAGCTTTCTTT
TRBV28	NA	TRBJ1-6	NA	CASREEGKGDSPLHF	TGTGCCAGCAGGGAAGAGGGAAAGGGAGATTCACCCCTCCACTTT
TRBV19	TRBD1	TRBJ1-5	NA	CASSQGVGNQPQHF	TGTGCCAGTAGTCAGGGGGTTGGCAATCAGCCCCAGCATTTT
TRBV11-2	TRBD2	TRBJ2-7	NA	CASSLVGTSGSYEQYF	TGTGCCAGCAGCTTAGTTGGGACTAGCGGTTCCTACGAGCAGTACTTC
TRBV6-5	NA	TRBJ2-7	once	CATGDGPYEQYF	TGTGCCACAGGGGACGGCCCCTACGAGCAGTACTTC
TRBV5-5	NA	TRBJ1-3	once	CASSLVLISGNTIYF	TGTGCCAGCAGCTTGGTGCTGATCTCTGGAAACACCATATATTTT
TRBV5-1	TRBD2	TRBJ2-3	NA	CASGAGVGTDTQYF	TGCGCCAGCGGGGCGGGGGTCGGCACAGATACGCAGTATTTT
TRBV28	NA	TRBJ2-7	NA	CASSLDQGPTYEQYF	TGTGCCAGCAGTTTAGATCAGGGTCCAACCTACGAGCAGTACTTC
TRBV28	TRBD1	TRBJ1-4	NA	CASSSSDRGAKFEKLFF	TGTGCCAGCAGTTCCTCGGACAGGGGAGCGAAATTTGAAAAACTGTTTTTT
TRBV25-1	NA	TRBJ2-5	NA	CASSYYQETQYF	TGTGCCAGCAGTTATTATCAAGAGACCCAGTACTTC
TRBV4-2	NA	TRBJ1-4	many	CASSQGRYRDNEKLFF	TGTGCCAGCAGCCAAGGACGGTACAGGGACAATGAAAAACTGTTTTTT
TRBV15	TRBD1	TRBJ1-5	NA	CATSRGQGLDVTGQPQHF	TGTGCCACCAGCAGGGGACAGGGACTCGACGTTACGGGTCAGCCCCAGCATTTT
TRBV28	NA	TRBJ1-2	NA	CASSFSLGLDGYTF	TGTGCCAGCAGTTTCTCCTTAGGGTTGGATGGCTACACCTTC
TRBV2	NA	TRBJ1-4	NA	CASSGGRAGEKLFF	TGTGCCAGCAGTGGTGGTAGGGCGGGGGAAAAACTGTTTTTT
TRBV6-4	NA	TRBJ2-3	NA	CASAPGADTDTQYF	TGTGCCAGCGCGCCAGGGGCTGACACAGATACGCAGTATTTT
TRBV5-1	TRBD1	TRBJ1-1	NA	CASSSGQGMNTEAFF	TGCGCCAGCAGCTCGGGACAGGGGATGAACACTGAAGCTTTCTTT
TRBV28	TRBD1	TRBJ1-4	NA	CASSSWDRSTNEKLFF	TGTGCCAGCAGTTCATGGGACAGATCAACTAATGAAAAACTGTTTTTT
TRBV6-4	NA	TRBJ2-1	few	CASSTLFGGEQFF	TGTGCCAGCAGTACCTTATTCGGGGGTGAGCAGTTCTTC
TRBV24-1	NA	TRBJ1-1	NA	CATRATQDKNTEAFF	TGTGCCACCAGAGCTACACAGGACAAGAACACTGAAGCTTTCTTT
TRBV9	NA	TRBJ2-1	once	CASSPTPGSYNEQFF	TGTGCCAGCAGCCCAACCCCGGGCTCCTACAATGAGCAGTTCTTC
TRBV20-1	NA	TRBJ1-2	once	CSDNKGYTF	TGCAGTGATAACAAAGGCTACACCTTC
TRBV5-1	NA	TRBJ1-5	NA	CASSLDGGHQPQHF	TGCGCCAGCAGCTTGGACGGGGGCCATCAGCCCCAGCATTTT
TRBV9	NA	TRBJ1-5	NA	CASSPDRSSNQPQHF	TGTGCCAGCAGCCCGGACAGATCAAGCAATCAGCCCCAGCATTTT
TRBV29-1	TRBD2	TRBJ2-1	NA	CSVRAGGAYNEQFF	TGCAGCGTCCGAGCGGGGGGAGCCTACAATGAGCAGTTCTTC
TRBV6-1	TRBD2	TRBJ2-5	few	CASSELAGGEETQYF	TGTGCCAGCAGTGAACTAGCGGGGGGAGAAGAGACCCAGTACTTC
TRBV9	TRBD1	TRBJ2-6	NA	CASSPRGPTGANVLTF	TGTGCCAGCAGCCCGAGGGGGCCCACTGGGGCCAACGTCCTGACTTTC
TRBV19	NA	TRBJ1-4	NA	CASSPRRGSGTNEKLFF	TGTGCCAGTAGTCCCAGGAGGGGATCGGGCACTAATGAAAAACTGTTTTTT
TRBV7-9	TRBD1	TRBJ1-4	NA	CASSFTGESEKLFF	TGTGCCAGCAGCTTTACAGGGGAATCGGAAAAACTGTTTTTT
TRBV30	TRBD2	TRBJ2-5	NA	CAWTPRTRTSGTQYF	TGTGCCTGGACCCCCCGCACTAGGACTAGTGGGACCCAGTACTTC
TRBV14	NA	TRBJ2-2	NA	CASSQVGGVLSGELFF	TGTGCCAGCAGCCAAGTGGGCGGGGTATTATCCGGGGAGCTGTTTTTT
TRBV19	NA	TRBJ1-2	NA	CASSRGDQVYGYTF	TGTGCCAGTAGTAGGGGGGACCAAGTCTATGGCTACACCTTC
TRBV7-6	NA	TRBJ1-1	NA	CASSSDGQFSTEAFF	TGTGCCAGCAGCTCCGACGGGCAGTTCTCCACTGAAGCTTTCTTT
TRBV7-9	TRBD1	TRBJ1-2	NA	CASSPGQGAGDYGYTF	TGTGCCAGCTCGCCGGGACAGGGGGCGGGTGACTATGGCTACACCTTC
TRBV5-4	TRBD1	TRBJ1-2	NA	CASSAGTGGYYGYTF	TGTGCCAGCAGCGCCGGGACAGGGGGTTACTATGGCTACACCTTC
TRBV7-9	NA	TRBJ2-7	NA	CASSLGGTVTSYEQYF	TGTGCCAGCAGCTTAGGGGGGACGGTAACGTCCTACGAGCAGTACTTC
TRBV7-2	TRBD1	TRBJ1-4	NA	CASSLPRDRGSGKLFF	TGTGCCAGCAGCTTACCCCGGGACAGGGGGAGTGGAAAACTGTTTTTT
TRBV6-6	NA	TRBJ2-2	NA	CASRNLNTGELFF	TGTGCCAGCAGGAACCTGAACACCGGGGAGCTGTTTTTT
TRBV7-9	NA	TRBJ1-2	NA	CASSPGGHLGGYTF	TGTGCCAGCAGCCCTGGGGGCCACCTCGGAGGCTACACCTTC
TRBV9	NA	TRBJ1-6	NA	CASSVRPNSPLHF	TGTGCCAGCAGCGTTAGACCTAATTCACCCCTCCACTTT
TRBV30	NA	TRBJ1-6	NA	CAWRHSGGMAYYSPLHF	TGTGCCTGGAGACATTCGGGGGGGATGGCATATTATTCACCCCTCCACTTT
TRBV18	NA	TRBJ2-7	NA	CASSSSRGEAGEQYF	TGTGCCAGCTCATCTTCCAGAGGCGAGGCGGGGGAGCAGTACTTC
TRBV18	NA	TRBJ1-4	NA	CASSPPMRGPNEKLFF	TGTGCCAGCTCACCACCGATGAGGGGTCCGAATGAAAAACTGTTTTTT
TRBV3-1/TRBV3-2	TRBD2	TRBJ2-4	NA	CASSQVPWGGDLAKNIQYF	TGTGCCAGCAGCCAAGTCCCCTGGGGGGGTGACCTAGCCAAAAACATTCAGTACTTC
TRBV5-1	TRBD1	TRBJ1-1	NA	CASRRQGGGTEAFF	TGCGCCAGCCGTCGACAGGGCGGGGGCACTGAAGCTTTCTTT
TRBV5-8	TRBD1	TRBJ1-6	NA	CASATGGNSPLHF	TGTGCCAGCGCAACAGGGGGGAATTCACCCCTCCACTTT
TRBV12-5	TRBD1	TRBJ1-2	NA	CASGLPTGNGYTF	TGTGCTAGTGGTTTGCCGACAGGGAACGGCTACACCTTC
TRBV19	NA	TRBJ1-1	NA	CASRSGHRQNTEAFF	TGTGCCAGTAGGAGTGGACATAGGCAGAACACTGAAGCTTTCTTT
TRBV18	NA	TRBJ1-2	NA	CASSPPINYGYTF	TGTGCCAGCTCACCACCCATTAACTATGGCTACACCTTC
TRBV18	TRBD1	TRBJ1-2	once	CASSPPSGQGASSYGYTF	TGTGCCAGCTCACCACCCTCGGGACAGGGGGCCTCCTCCTATGGCTACACCTTC
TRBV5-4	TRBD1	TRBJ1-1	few	CASSLGQGMGTEAFF	TGTGCCAGCAGCTTGGGACAGGGGATGGGGACTGAAGCTTTCTTT
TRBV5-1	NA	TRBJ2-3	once	CASSRQVASTDTQYF	TGCGCCAGCTCAAGACAAGTAGCGAGCACAGATACGCAGTATTTT
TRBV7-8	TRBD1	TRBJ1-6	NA	CASSLQGQGDRSPLHF	TGTGCCAGCAGCCTTCAAGGACAGGGGGATCGTTCACCCCTCCACTTT
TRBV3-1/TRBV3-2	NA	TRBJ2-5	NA	CASSQETETQYF	TGTGCCAGCAGCCAAGAAACGGAGACCCAGTACTTC
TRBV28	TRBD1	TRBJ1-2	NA	CASSPPKTGWGYTF	TGTGCCAGCAGTCCCCCAAAGACAGGGTGGGGCTACACCTTC
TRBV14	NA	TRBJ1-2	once	CASSQGNYGYTF	TGTGCCAGCAGCCAGGGGAACTATGGCTACACCTTC